The 14 T cell receptor beta chains below all came from one sample that was sequenced in a study of T cells in Graves' hyperthyroidism and ophthalmopathy (dated by TCRdb to the late 2010s). Libraries were prepared through multiplex PCR. Data came from an Illumina HiSeq 2000. The TCR beta CDR3 regions were amplified from RNA transcripts. For the first round of RT-PCR on the TCR CDR3, the HTBI primer set was used together with the Qiagen OneStep RT-PCR kit. Clones were called with MiXCR by TCRdb after fastp trimmed the public reads at Q25, and only in-frame beta chains were retained. Merged by CDR3 protein, the rows form single entries marked with the most common genes and DNA. The sample data list some 620,000 distinct CDR3 sequences, and roughly 16% of these were observed just once. The ten biggest clones cover less than 4.5% of the sample. The source material was blood. The origin of the receptors is a woman aged 25 to 39 with Graves' hyperthyroidism.

This clonotype was seen at least ten times. The J gene is TRBJ1-5, the V gene TRBV2, with D unresolved. Trimming removed 5 bases at V and 1 base at J, with 12 bases between. The CDR3 is made up of 15 amino acids. Per germline, CDR1 SNHLY and CDR2 FYNNEI. CDR3 protein: CASSTDILSNQPQHF. In DNA form, the CDR3 reads TGTGCCAGCAGTACCGACATATTAAGCAATCAGCCCCAGCATTTT.

The genes are TRBV19 and TRBJ1-2; 8 bases are shared with TRBD1. V was pared by 3 bases and J by 4 bases, with 1 base of the junction left unmatched. The CDR3 is made up of 13 amino acids. In germline, CDR1 is LNHDA, CDR2 SQIVND (reference sequence). CDR3 in amino acids: CASSMGQVYGYTF. DNA of the CDR3: TGTGCCAGTAGTATGGGACAGGTCTATGGCTACACCTTC.

This clonotype was detected ten times or more. The rearrangement links TRBV28 to TRBJ2-3; 10 nucleotides match TRBD2. The CDR3 extends over 16 amino acids. Germline trimming cut 1 base from V and 2 bases from J; bases unmatched to any gene: 3. Germline values: CDR1 MDHEN, CDR2 SYDVKM. The CDR3: CASSLLLAGATDTQYF. Here the CDR3 DNA reads TGTGCCAGCAGTTTATTGCTAGCGGGGGCCACAGATACGCAGTATTTT.

The V call is TRBV7-9, the J call TRBJ1-2; D call uncertain. The CDR3 covers 14 residues. Trimming removed 4 bases at V and 8 bases at J, with 17 bases between. Germline V lookup: CDR1 SEHNR, CDR2 FQNEAQ (reference sequence). The CDR3 is CASSSAPPLWGYTF. The CDR3 DNA follows: TGTGCCAGCAGCTCCGCCCCTCCTCTTTGGGGCTACACCTTC.

This clonotype was seen at least ten times. The gene calls are TRBV11-2 and TRBJ2-5, with D tentatively TRBD1 (5 bases). The germline V gene encodes CDR1 SGHAT and CDR2 FQNNGV. The CDR3 length is 14 residues. The V end lost 5 bases, the J end lost 4 bases, and 14 bases lay between the germline ends. The CDR3 region has the DNA TGTGCCAGCAGCCATCGGACAAACCGAGAGACCCAGTACTTC. Its translation: CASSHRTNRETQYF.

This clonotype was detected a few times. The gene calls are TRBV24-1 and TRBJ2-1; no clear D gene. Germline V gene data show CDR1 as KGHDR and CDR2 as SFDVKD. This CDR3 is 13 amino acids long. Trimming stripped 2 bases from V and 12 bases from J, with 13 bases between. The CDR3 sequence is CATSDSYRSRQFF. CDR3 DNA sequence: TGTGCCACCAGTGATTCGTATCGGTCAAGGCAGTTCTTC.

In its sample, this clonotype was seen a few times. V usage is TRBV7-8 and J usage is TRBJ1-2, with a possible D match to TRBD1 (6 bases). There are 14 residues in the CDR3. From germline, CDR1 is SGHVS and CDR2 FQNEAQ. The V end lost 2 bases, the J end lost 5 bases, and 12 bases lay between the germline ends. In DNA, the CDR3 is TGTGCCAGCAGCTTAAGGGGGGCTCGGTATGGCTACACCTTC. Encoded protein: CASSLRGARYGYTF.

The chain has TRBV12-3 or TRBV12-4 and TRBJ1-6; 7 nucleotides line up with TRBD1. V was pared by 0 bases and J by 0 bases, with 8 bases of the junction left unmatched. The CDR3 contains 19 residues. In DNA form, the CDR3 reads TGTGCCAGCAGTTTAGCGGGGGGACAGTTAGGCTCCTATAATTCACCCCTCCACTTT. Protein product: CASSLAGGQLGSYNSPLHF.

The V call is TRBV5-1, the J call TRBJ1-2, with no clear D. This CDR3 contains 14 residues. Trimming cost V 1 base and J 2 bases, with 9 bases left between them. Germline CDR1 and CDR2: SGHRS and YFSETQ. The CDR3 is CASSLSGSNYGYTF. The DNA for the CDR3 is TGCGCCAGCAGCTTGTCAGGCTCAAACTATGGCTACACCTTC.

At least ten counts were recorded for this clonotype. V and J are TRBV7-9 and TRBJ1-1; TRBD1 matches 8 bases. The CDR3 is 17 residues long. The V and J ends lost 5 bases and 4 bases, in that order; junction bases with no gene match: 15. Germline CDR1 and CDR2: SEHNR and FQNEAQ (reference sequence). For the CDR3, the DNA is TGTGCCAGCAGCCGAACTGACAGGGGAAGGATGAGCACTGAAGCTTTCTTT. Amino acids: CASSRTDRGRMSTEAFF.

This chain uses TRBV29-1 with TRBJ2-1, with a possible D match to TRBD1 (8 bases). Germline-derived CDR1 and CDR2 are SQVTM and ANQGSEA. Trimming took off 3 bases at V and 4 bases at J, with 22 bases between the two ends. This CDR3 contains 17 residues. The CDR3 DNA is TGCAGCGTTGAGAGGGTCACAGGGGGGGCCCGATACAATGAGCAGTTCTTC. It yields the protein CSVERVTGGARYNEQFF.

This clonotype was detected many times. This sequence joins TRBV24-1 and TRBJ2-1, with 7 bases aligning to TRBD1. The V gene's germline CDR1 is KGHDR and CDR2 SFDVKD. The CDR3 sequence is 17 residues long. Germline trimming cut 3 bases from V and 0 bases from J; bases unmatched to any gene: 7. DNA of the CDR3: TGTGCCACCAGTGATCCGGGACAGATTAGCTCCTACAATGAGCAGTTCTTC. This codes for CATSDPGQISSYNEQFF.

This sequence joins TRBV19 and TRBJ2-7; D is unresolved. The germline V gene encodes CDR1 LNHDA and CDR2 SQIVND (reference sequence). This CDR3 comprises 13 residues. Trimming removed 3 bases at V and 0 bases at J, with 6 bases between. CDR3 nucleotide sequence: TGTGCCAGTAGTATGGGTCGCTCCTACGAGCAGTACTTC. Its translation is CASSMGRSYEQYF. The variable domain in full, completed from reference TRBV19 and TRBJ2-7, reads DGGITQSPKYLFRKEGQNVTLSCEQNLNHDAMYWYRQDPGQGLRLIYYSQIVNDFQKGDIAEGYSVSREKKESFPLTVTSAQKNPTAFYLCASSMGRSYEQYFGPGTRLTVT.

This sequence joins TRBV10-2 and TRBJ2-7; TRBD2 might be the D (5 bases). This CDR3 spans 14 amino acids. V was clipped by 2 bases and J by 2 bases, with 10 bases between them. The germline V gene encodes CDR1 WSHSY and CDR2 SAAADI. CDR3: CASSEPGITYEQYF. The CDR3 coding sequence is TGCGCCAGCAGTGAGCCCGGGATCACCTACGAGCAGTACTTC.